The next 21 T cell receptor beta chains were all read from a single sample in a study of T cells in Graves' hyperthyroidism and ophthalmopathy. Amplification of TCR beta CDR3 regions used RNA as the template. First-round RT-PCR targeting the TCR CDR3 was performed with the HTBI primer set. Each CDR3 protein is one row after TCRdb ran MiXCR on the multiplex PCR reads. The table has fewer than 450,000 distinct CDR3 sequences, about 15% seen once; the top ten hold roughly 19%. Sequencing was performed on blood. These receptors were obtained from a woman aged 60-75 years with Graves' ophthalmopathy.

This clonotype has at least ten counts. The chain has TRBV30 and TRBJ2-7, with 8 bases aligning to TRBD2. The germline V gene encodes CDR1 GTSNPN and CDR2 SVGIG (reference sequence). J was trimmed by 2 bases and V by 2 bases; bases with no gene match: 5. The CDR3 spans 14 residues. Here the CDR3 reads CAWSPGGVAYEQYF. Written as DNA, the CDR3 is TGTGCCTGGAGTCCGGGAGGGGTAGCCTACGAGCAGTACTTC. Together with reference TRBV30 and TRBJ2-7, the CDR3 gives the full variable domain: SQTIHQWPATLVQPVGSPLSLECTVEGTSNPNLYWYRQAAGRGLQLLFYSVGIGQISSEVPQNLSASRPQDRQFILSSKKLLLSDSGFYLCAWSPGGVAYEQYFGPGTRLTVT.

This clonotype appeared many times. This chain uses TRBV12-3 or TRBV12-4 with TRBJ1-2; D call uncertain. This CDR3 contains 15 residues. Trimming removed 7 bases from V and 8 bases from J, with 23 bases in between. This chain's CDR3 is CASTITRTALGGYTF. CDR3 DNA sequence: TGTGCCAGCACCATTACCCGGACGGCCCTGGGCGGCTACACCTTC.

This clonotype was found a few times. The chain has TRBV7-3 and TRBJ2-2; no clear D gene. CDR1 and CDR2 (germline): SGHTA, FQGTGA. The ends were cut back, 0 bases at V and 6 bases at J, with 14 bases in the middle. The length of the CDR3 is 16 residues. For the CDR3, the DNA is TGTGCCAGCAGCTTAACGCCCAGGAGTCTTGCCGGGGAGCTGTTTTTT. This translates into CASSLTPRSLAGELFF.

This clonotype was recorded many times. The genes are TRBV27 and TRBJ2-7; 8 bases line up with TRBD2. The CDR3 is made up of 17 amino acids. Germline values: CDR1 MNHEY, CDR2 SMNVEV (reference sequence). The trim removed 3 bases at V and 0 bases at J, leaving 10 bases unmatched. The CDR3: CASSLVSAGVNSYEQYF. The CDR3 nucleotides read TGTGCCAGCAGTTTGGTATCAGCGGGAGTTAACTCCTACGAGCAGTACTTC.

Ten or more counts support this clonotype. The rearrangement joins TRBV3-1 to TRBJ1-1, with 8 bases lining up with TRBD1. CDR3 length: 17 residues. Germline V lookup: CDR1 LGHDT, CDR2 YNNKEL (reference sequence). The ends lost 0 bases at V and 1 base at J; junction bases unmatched: 7. DNA of the CDR3: TGTGCCAGCAGCCAAGAGGGCCAGGGGGCCACGAACACTGAAGCTTTCTTT. It translates to CASSQEGQGATNTEAFF.

This clonotype was counted a few times. The rearrangement joins TRBV7-3 to TRBJ2-5, with D unclear. V lost 2 bases, J lost 1 base, and 8 bases lay in between. The CDR3 covers 14 residues. The V gene's germline CDR1 is SGHTA and CDR2 FQGTGA. This CDR3 reads CASSLVPSQETQYF. CDR3 bases: TGTGCCAGCAGCTTAGTCCCATCCCAAGAGACCCAGTACTTC.

This clonotype was counted ten times or more. V and J are TRBV5-1 and TRBJ2-1; 7 bases agree with TRBD1. The germline gives CDR1 SGHRS, CDR2 YFSETQ. The V gene end was trimmed by 5 bases and the J gene end by 6 bases; junction bases not matched to a gene: 14. The CDR3 length is 16 residues. The CDR3 loop is CASRPTLRTGFNEQFF. The CDR3 DNA reads TGCGCCAGCAGACCTACCCTGCGGACAGGCTTCAATGAGCAGTTCTTC.

This clonotype has just a few counts. The CDR3 nucleotides read TGTGCCAGCAGCCCCCTCGGGACTGGAACCTACGAGCAGTACTTC. Translation: CASSPLGTGTYEQYF. This chain uses TRBV3-1 with TRBJ2-7, with a possible D match to TRBD2 (6 bases). The CDR3 runs 15 residues. Trimming removed 4 bases at V and 2 bases at J, with 15 bases between. From germline, CDR1 is LGHDT and CDR2 YNNKEL (reference sequence).

This clonotype was detected many times. Sequence at one end of the junction differs from germline and may be a read error. The genes are TRBV12-3 or TRBV12-4 and TRBJ1-4; D uncertain. CDR3 length: 13 amino acids. Here the CDR3 DNA reads TGTGCCAGCAGTTTTTCCCTTAATGAGAAACTGTTTTTT. This gives the protein CASSFSLNEKLFF.

There are many counts of this clonotype. V and J are TRBV2 and TRBJ1-5, with 9 bases that match TRBD1. The CDR3 is 16 amino acids. V lost 5 bases and J lost 5; bases outside the gene matches: 10. Germline-derived CDR1 and CDR2 are SNHLY and FYNNEI. CDR3 residues: CASSTETGGGYQPQHF. The CDR3, as DNA: TGTGCCAGCAGTACAGAGACAGGGGGAGGATATCAGCCCCAGCATTTT.

This clonotype was picked up many times. This chain connects TRBV27 to TRBJ2-5, with D perhaps TRBD1 (5 bases). Looked up from germline, CDR1 is MNHEY and CDR2 is SMNVEV (reference sequence). The CDR3 has 14 residues. V lost 2 bases and J 1 base, leaving 8 bases between the germline ends. CDR3 loop: CASSLKGAQETQYF. The CDR3, as DNA: TGTGCCAGCAGTTTAAAAGGGGCCCAAGAGACCCAGTACTTC.

There are a few counts of this clonotype. The genes are TRBV5-1 and TRBJ2-7; possible D gene TRBD1, 5 bases. CDR1 and CDR2 (germline): SGHRS, YFSETQ. The V and J ends lost 5 bases and 3 bases respectively, with 18 bases between them. CDR3 size: 15 residues. The DNA for the CDR3 is TGCGCCAGCAGTTTCCTGGGGCAAGACAGCTACGAGCAGTACTTC. It specifies CASSFLGQDSYEQYF.

This clonotype was counted ten times or more. The chain uses TRBV7-2 and TRBJ2-3; 8 nucleotides align to TRBD2. This CDR3 is 14 amino acids long. Trimming removed 5 bases from V and 6 bases from J; junction bases left unmatched: 7. Per the germline V gene, CDR1 is SGHTA and CDR2 is FQGNSA. In DNA form, the CDR3 reads TGTGCCAGCAGCGGACTAGCTTGGACCGATACGCAGTATTTT. This translates into CASSGLAWTDTQYF.

This clonotype was detected ten times or more. The rearrangement links TRBV7-2 to TRBJ2-3; D call uncertain. CDR3 length: 14 residues. Germline V gives CDR1 SGHTA, CDR2 FQGNSA. V lost 3 bases and J lost 2, with 9 bases in between. DNA of the CDR3: TGTGCCAGCAGCTTCCTAACGGTCACAGATACGCAGTATTTT. Residues: CASSFLTVTDTQYF.

Regarding this clonotype: Since a much larger clone is just one base distant, this may be a read error. The CDR3, as DNA: TGCGGTGCTAGAGATGTTGGCCAGCGGGGTTACAATGAGCAGTTCTTC. Translating it yields CGARDVGQRGYNEQFF. The chain combines TRBV20-1 with TRBJ2-1; 7 bases agree with TRBD2. Germline V gives CDR1 DFQATT, CDR2 SNEGSKA (reference sequence). This CDR3 has 16 residues.

This clonotype was found many times. This chain links TRBV5-1 with TRBJ2-7; 7 nucleotides line up with TRBD2. Germline V gene sequence: CDR1 SGHRS, CDR2 YFSETQ. The junction had 4 bases not matched to a gene; V was cut back by 0 bases and J by 4 bases. The CDR3 runs 14 residues. The CDR3 protein is CASSLVLAPYEQYF. CDR3 coding DNA: TGCGCCAGCAGCTTGGTACTAGCGCCGTACGAGCAGTACTTC.

This chain connects TRBV6-1 to TRBJ2-1, with TRBD2 matching over 9 bases. CDR3 length equals 14 residues. Germline assignment: CDR1 MNHNS and CDR2 SASEGT. The V segment lost 6 bases and the J segment 5 bases; nucleotides outside the gene matches: 5. In nucleotides, the CDR3 is TGTGCCAGCAGGGTGCCTAGCGGGGACAATGAGCAGTTCTTC. Protein product: CASRVPSGDNEQFF.

In nucleotides, the CDR3 is TGTGCCACCGAAGGAGCTACAGATACGCAGTATTTT. It encodes CATEGATDTQYF. V is TRBV15 and J is TRBJ2-3; the D is unclear. Deletions cut 8 bases from V and 3 bases from J, with 9 bases between. The CDR3 has 12 amino acids. Germline CDR1 reads LNHNV; CDR2 reads YYDKDF (reference sequence).

The chain employs TRBV29-1 and TRBJ1-5, with D unclear. V was pared by 2 bases and J by 6 bases, with 11 bases between. This CDR3 has 13 residues. Germline CDR1 and CDR2: SQVTM and ANQGSEA. The CDR3: CSVEPSPGQPQHF. DNA of the CDR3: TGCAGCGTTGAACCCTCGCCCGGTCAGCCCCAGCATTTT.

This chain links TRBV4-1 with TRBJ2-7, with TRBD2 matching 7 bases. The germline CDR1 and CDR2 sequences are MGHRA and YSYEKL. This CDR3 contains 15 residues. J gave up 0 bases and V 1 base, and 3 bases lay outside the gene matches. Here the CDR3 reads CASSQAGDYSYEQYF. In nucleotides, the CDR3 is TGCGCCAGCAGCCAAGCGGGGGACTACTCCTACGAGCAGTACTTC.

J is TRBJ2-3 and V is TRBV20-1; 8 bases map to TRBD2. The CDR3 length is 13 residues. Unmatched junction bases numbered 2, after V lost 0 bases and J lost 6 bases. From germline, CDR1 is DFQATT and CDR2 SNEGSKA (reference sequence). The CDR3: CSARDLAGDTQYF. CDR3 nucleotides: TGCAGTGCTAGAGATCTAGCGGGCGATACGCAGTATTTT.